A selection of T cell receptor beta chains follows, all from one sample in a study of shared clonotypes between healthy human individuals. Profiled with immunoSEQ multiplex PCR; TCRdb holds only in-frame clones, not every one. The table shows 740,000 or so clones, with around 73% occurring only once. Sequencing was done on a sample of memory CD4+ T cells sorted from blood. All receptors come from a woman aged 25-40 years in good health. CDR3s include the opening cysteine and the closing phenylalanine or tryptophan. The D gene is left open where the match is weak. For some rows the clone size is stated as once, few or many, or as a class when expanded; others skip it.

D	V	size	J	DNA	CDR3
-	TRBV28	-	TRBJ1-3	TGTGCCAGCAGTTTCAGGAACTCTGGAAACACCATATATTTT	CASSFRNSGNTIYF
-	TRBV5-6	few	TRBJ2-1	TGTGCCAGCAATTGGGGCGTGGGGCTCTACAATGAGCAGTTCTTC	CASNWGVGLYNEQFF
-	TRBV7-2	-	TRBJ1-3	TGTGCCAGCAGCCAATACGACTCTGGAAACACCATATATTTT	CASSQYDSGNTIYF
-	TRBV9	many	TRBJ2-7	TGTGCCAGCAGAAAGGGACGACTGGATTTCTACGAGCAGTACTTC	CASRKGRLDFYEQYF
TRBD2	TRBV9	-	TRBJ2-7	TGTGCCAGCAGCGTAGGGACTAGCGATGGCTACGAGCAGTACTTC	CASSVGTSDGYEQYF
TRBD2	TRBV4-1	-	TRBJ2-1	TGCGCCAGCAGCCAAGTGGGAATTTTGGGAGGGACCTACAATGAGCAGTTCTTC	CASSQVGILGGTYNEQFF
-	TRBV19	-	TRBJ2-1	TGTGCCAGTAGTAAGGCATTAATTAACCTCAATGAGCAGTTCTTC	CASSKALINLNEQFF
-	TRBV19	-	TRBJ1-1	TGTGCCAGTAGCGGGAGTATGGGCACTGAAGCTTTCTTT	CASSGSMGTEAFF
-	TRBV6-5	-	TRBJ2-7	TGTGCCAGCAGTTACTCGAGTAAGTCCTACGAGCAGTACTTC	CASSYSSKSYEQYF
-	TRBV11-2	-	TRBJ2-7	TGTGCCAGCAGCTTAGGTTTAGGGCGCAGCTCCTACGAGCAGTACTTC	CASSLGLGRSSYEQYF
TRBD1	TRBV5-1	-	TRBJ1-1	TGCGCCAGCAGCTTGCCGGGACAGGGGTCCATGAACACTGAAGCTTTCTTT	CASSLPGQGSMNTEAFF
-	TRBV4-1	-	TRBJ2-2	TGCGCCAGCAGCCGGACCGGGGAGCTGTTTTTT	CASSRTGELFF
TRBD1	TRBV28	-	TRBJ1-1	TGTGCCAGCAGGGCCGCAGGGGGCGCGACTGAAGCTTTCTTT	CASRAAGGATEAFF
TRBD1	TRBV7-9	-	TRBJ2-5	TGTGCCAGCAGCAAGACGGGACAGTATCACTCCGAGACCCAGTACTTC	CASSKTGQYHSETQYF
-	TRBV10-3	-	TRBJ2-7	TGTGCCATCAAAACAGGGCTTGAACACGAGCAGTACTTC	CAIKTGLEHEQYF